This T cell receptor (beta chain) was obtained from a study of human T cells and chemical hapten exposure. The CDR3 has 14 amino acids. Germline CDR1 is SGHTA and CDR2 is FQGNSA. Trimming cost V 4 bases and J 1 base, with 10 bases left between them. The sample holds a few counts of this clonotype. TCRdb fed the RACE reads into MiXCR, producing one record per CDR3 protein. The sample records approximately 97,000 distinct CDR3 sequences, 25% to 35% being singletons. Time point of the sample: patch test 3, about 24 weeks after DPC sensitization. Treatment given: therapeutic diphenylcyclopropenone sensitization with weekly scalp DPC.

The chain employs TRBV7-2 and TRBJ1-1, with no clear D. This sample comprised whole blood, obtained in connection with sensitization to the hapten diphenylcyclopropenone (DPC). The TCR originated in a man aged 35 to 55 with alopecia areata. Some clones in this sample may be carry-over from other donors' samples. The CDR3 DNA reads TGTGCCAGCAGCTCTCAGAACCAGAACACTGAAGCTTTCTTT. This gives the protein CASSSQNQNTEAFF.